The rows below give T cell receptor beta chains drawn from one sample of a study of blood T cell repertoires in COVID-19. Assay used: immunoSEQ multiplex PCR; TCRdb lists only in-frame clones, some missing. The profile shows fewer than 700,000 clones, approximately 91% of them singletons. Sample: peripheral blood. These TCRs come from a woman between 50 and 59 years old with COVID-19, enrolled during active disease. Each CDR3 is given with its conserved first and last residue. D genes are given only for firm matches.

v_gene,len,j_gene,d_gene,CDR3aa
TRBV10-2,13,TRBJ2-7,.,CASSGGSIYEQYF
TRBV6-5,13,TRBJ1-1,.,CASRVTGPPEAFF
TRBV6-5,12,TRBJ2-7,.,CASRRGDHEQYF
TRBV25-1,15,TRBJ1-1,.,CARPYPGAQGTEAFF
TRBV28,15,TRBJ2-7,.,CASSLLTKGHPEQYF
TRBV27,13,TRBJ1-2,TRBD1,CASSLLRGSGYTF
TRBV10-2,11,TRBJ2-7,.,CASLNGYEQYF
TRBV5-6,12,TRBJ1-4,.,CASSLGDEKLFF
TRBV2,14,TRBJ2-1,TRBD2,CASSVRTSGEKQFF
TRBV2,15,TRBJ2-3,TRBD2,CASSDGTTITDTQYF
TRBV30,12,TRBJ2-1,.,CAWSVSYNEQFF
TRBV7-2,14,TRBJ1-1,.,CASTLGGANTEAFF
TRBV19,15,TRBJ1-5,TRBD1,CASSGRTGWDQPQHF
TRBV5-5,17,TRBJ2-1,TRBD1,CASSHRLEGGHYNEQFF
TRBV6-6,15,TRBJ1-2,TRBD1,CASSPRDSANYGYTF
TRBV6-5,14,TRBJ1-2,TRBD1,CASSYSTGVYGYTF
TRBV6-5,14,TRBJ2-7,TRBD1,CASGRDRGPYEQYF
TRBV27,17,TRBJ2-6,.,CASSSEGETSGANVLTF
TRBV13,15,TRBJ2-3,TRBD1,CASSQGDGPMDTQYF
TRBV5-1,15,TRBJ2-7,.,CASSLGQFPGYEQYF
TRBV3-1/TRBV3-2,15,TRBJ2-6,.,CASSQDNSGANVLTF
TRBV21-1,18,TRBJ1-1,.,CASTVVGIRNYPGTEAFF
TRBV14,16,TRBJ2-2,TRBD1,CASSQGRQGATGELFF
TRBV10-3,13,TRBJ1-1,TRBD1,CAISDPGQGMAFF
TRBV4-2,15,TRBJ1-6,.,CASSQGYSGNSPLHF
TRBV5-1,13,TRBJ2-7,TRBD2,CASSWTSNYEQYF
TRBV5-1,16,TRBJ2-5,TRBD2,CASSFSSGGARETQYF
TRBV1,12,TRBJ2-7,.,CTSSQATYEQYF
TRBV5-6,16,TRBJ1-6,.,CASSPNLAAANSPLHF
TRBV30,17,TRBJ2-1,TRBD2,CAWSVRLAGGPGNEQFF
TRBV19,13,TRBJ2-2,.,CASSISGSGELFF
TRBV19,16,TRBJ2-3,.,CASSIDPPGSTDTQYF
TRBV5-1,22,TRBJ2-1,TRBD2,CASSWGSYRLAGGPSSYNEQFF
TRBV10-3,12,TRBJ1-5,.,CAISEPGWPQHF
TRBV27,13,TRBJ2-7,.,CASSTGLGREQYF
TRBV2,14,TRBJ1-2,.,CASLPGNSFGGYTF
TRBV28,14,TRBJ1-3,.,CASRPAGEGNTIYF
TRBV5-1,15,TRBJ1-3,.,CASSWNDEEGNTIYF
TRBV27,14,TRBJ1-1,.,CASSFLAGNTEAFF
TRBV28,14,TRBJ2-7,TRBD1,CASSPPGQGHEQYF
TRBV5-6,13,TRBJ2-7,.,CASSSTYHYEQYF
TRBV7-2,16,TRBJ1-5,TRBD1,CASSLSFGQGNQPQHF
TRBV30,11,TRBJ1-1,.,CAWSAGLIAFF
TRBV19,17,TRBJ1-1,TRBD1,CASRKSPGGSSNTEAFF
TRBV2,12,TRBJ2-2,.,CASRPEAGELFF
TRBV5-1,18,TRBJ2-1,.,CASSAALGAGTSYNEQFF
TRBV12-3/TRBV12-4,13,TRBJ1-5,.,CASSATGDQPQHF
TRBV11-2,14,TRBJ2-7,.,CASSLARQLYEQYF
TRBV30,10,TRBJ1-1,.,CASHPSWAFF